This T cell receptor (beta chain) was captured in a study of OX40 agonist ivuxolimab in advanced cancers. Study details: The drug used for patients, ivuxolimab, was an agonistic anti-OX40 (CD134) antibody.

The CDR3 runs to 12 residues. J gave up 3 bases and V 9 bases, and 4 bases lay outside the gene matches. Germline lookup yields CDR1 MDHEN and CDR2 SYDVKM. On this clone itself: The antigen is unknown.

Whole-study findings and limits: Fewer expanded clones were found on average in CD4+ than in CD8+ T cells. In the 0.1 to 3.0 mg/kg range, CD4+ and CD8+ blood T cells had expanded clonally by week 6.

The assay was immunoSEQ multiplex PCR, and TCRdb's table has in-frame clones only and misses some. Of roughly 110,000 clones listed, about nine tenths are singletons. This sample comprised CD4+ or CD8+ T cells sorted from blood, obtained in a trial of the OX40 agonist ivuxolimab. The chain uses TRBV28 and TRBJ1-2; 7 positions agree with TRBD1. This sequence was found in an adult with an advanced solid tumor such as melanoma, head and neck, liver or kidney cancer. CDR3 in DNA: TGTGCCAGTAGGGACAGCTACTATGGCTACACCTTC. Its translation is CASRDSYYGYTF.